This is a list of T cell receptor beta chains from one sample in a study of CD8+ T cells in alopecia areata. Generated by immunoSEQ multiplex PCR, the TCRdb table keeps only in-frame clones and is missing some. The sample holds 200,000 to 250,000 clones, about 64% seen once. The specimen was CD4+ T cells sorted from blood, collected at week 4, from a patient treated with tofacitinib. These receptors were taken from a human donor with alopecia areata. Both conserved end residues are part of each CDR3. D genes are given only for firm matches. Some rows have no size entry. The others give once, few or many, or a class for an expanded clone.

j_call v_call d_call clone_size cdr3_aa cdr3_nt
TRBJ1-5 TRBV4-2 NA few CASSQEVGTEGDF TGTGCCAGCAGCCAAGAGGTGGGGACGGAAGGGGATTTT
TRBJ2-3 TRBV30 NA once CAWSVLSGTDTQYF TGTGCCTGGAGTGTACTTTCCGGGACAGATACGCAGTATTTT
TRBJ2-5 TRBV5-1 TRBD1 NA CASSPGQGETQYF TGCGCCAGCAGCCCGGGACAGGGAGAGACCCAGTACTTC
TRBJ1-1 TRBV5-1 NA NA CASSLWTPNTEAFF TGCGCCAGCAGCCTCTGGACACCGAACACTGAAGCTTTCTTT
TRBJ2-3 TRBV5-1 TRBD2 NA CASRLAGAPLPTDTQYF TGCGCCAGCAGACTAGCGGGGGCCCCATTACCCACAGATACGCAGTATTTT
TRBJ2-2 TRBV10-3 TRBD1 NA CAISEPQGAGTGELFF TGTGCCATCAGTGAGCCTCAGGGGGCTGGCACCGGGGAGCTGTTTTTT
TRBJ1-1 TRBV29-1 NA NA CSVEVGGRRNTEAFF TGCAGCGTTGAAGTGGGAGGACGTCGGAACACTGAAGCTTTCTTT
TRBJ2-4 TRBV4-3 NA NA CASSQGAGRGGNIQYF TGCGCCAGCAGCCAAGGGGCGGGCAGGGGAGGTAACATTCAGTACTTC
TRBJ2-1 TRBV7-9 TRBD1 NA CASSLRGQAAKNEQFF TGTGCCAGCAGCTTACGTGGACAGGCAGCGAAAAATGAGCAGTTCTTC
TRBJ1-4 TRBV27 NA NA CASSHYFQGGEKLFF TGTGCCAGCAGCCATTACTTCCAGGGCGGTGAAAAACTGTTTTTT
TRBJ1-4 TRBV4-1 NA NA CASSQDPHRLNEKLFF TGCGCCAGCAGCCAAGATCCCCACCGTTTGAATGAAAAACTGTTTTTT
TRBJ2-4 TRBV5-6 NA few CASSPGLVENIQYF TGTGCCAGCAGCCCAGGACTTGTAGAGAACATTCAGTACTTC
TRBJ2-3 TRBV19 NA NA CASREADFPTDTQYF TGTGCCAGTAGAGAGGCGGACTTCCCCACAGATACGCAGTATTTT
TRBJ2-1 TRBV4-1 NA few CASSQRGNEQFF TGCGCCAGCTCACAAAGGGGGAATGAGCAGTTCTTC
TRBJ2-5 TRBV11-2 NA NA CASSLEPQETQYF TGTGCCAGCAGCTTAGAGCCACAAGAGACCCAGTACTTC
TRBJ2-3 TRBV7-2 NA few CASSLDGSTDTQYF TGTGCCAGCAGCTTAGACGGGTCCACAGATACGCAGTATTTT
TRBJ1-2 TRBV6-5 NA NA CASSYLDSPLGYTF TGTGCCAGCAGTTACCTGGACAGCCCCCTTGGCTACACCTTC
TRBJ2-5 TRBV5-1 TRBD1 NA CASSPGTVASETQYF TGCGCCAGCAGCCCCGGGACAGTGGCGTCGGAGACCCAGTACTTC
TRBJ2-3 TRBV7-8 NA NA CASSLGGGQTDTQYF TGTGCCAGCAGCTTAGGGGGGGGACAAACAGATACGCAGTATTTT
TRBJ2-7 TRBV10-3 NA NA CAISESTGTEQYF TGTGCCATCAGTGAGTCGACAGGCACCGAGCAGTACTTC
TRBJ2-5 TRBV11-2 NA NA CASSSLLGVQETQYF TGTGCCAGCAGCTCACTACTGGGGGTCCAAGAGACCCAGTACTTC
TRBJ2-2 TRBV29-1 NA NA CSVRDTGELFF TGCAGCGTCCGTGACACCGGGGAGCTGTTTTTT
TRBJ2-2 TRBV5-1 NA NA CASSSNRARTGELFF TGCGCCAGCAGCAGCAACAGGGCTCGAACCGGGGAGCTGTTTTTT
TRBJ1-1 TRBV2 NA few CASSERQVYTEAFF TGTGCCAGCAGTGAGAGACAGGTTTACACTGAAGCTTTCTTT
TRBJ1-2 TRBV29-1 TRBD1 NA CSVATGFANYGYTF TGCAGCGTAGCGACAGGGTTCGCTAACTATGGCTACACCTTC
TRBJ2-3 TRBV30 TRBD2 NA CAWSVRYGTSGFTDTQYF TGTGCCTGGAGTGTACGCTATGGGACTAGCGGATTCACAGATACGCAGTATTTT
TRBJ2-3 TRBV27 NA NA CASSIPFRTDTQYF TGTGCCAGCAGTATCCCATTTCGCACAGATACGCAGTATTTT
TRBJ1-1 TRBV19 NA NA CASPRRPFF TGTGCCAGTCCTAGAAGGCCTTTCTTT
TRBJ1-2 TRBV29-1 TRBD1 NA CSVGQGENYGYTF TGCAGCGTGGGACAGGGAGAAAACTATGGCTACACCTTC
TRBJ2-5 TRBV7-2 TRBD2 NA CASSLVGRGGTQETQYF TGTGCCAGCAGCTTAGTCGGGCGGGGGGGAACCCAAGAGACCCAGTACTTC
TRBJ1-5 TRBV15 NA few CATSRDPGGNQPQHF TGTGCCACCAGCAGAGACCCAGGAGGCAATCAGCCCCAGCATTTT
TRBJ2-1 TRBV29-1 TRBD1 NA CSVEFGQTGSGNEQFF TGCAGCGTTGAATTTGGACAGACAGGGTCGGGCAATGAGCAGTTCTTC
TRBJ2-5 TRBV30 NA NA CAWSVLGGLETQYF TGTGCCTGGAGTGTACTTGGGGGTCTAGAGACCCAGTACTTC
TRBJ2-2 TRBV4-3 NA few CASSQDPISTGELFF TGCGCCAGCAGCCAAGATCCCATAAGCACCGGGGAGCTGTTTTTT
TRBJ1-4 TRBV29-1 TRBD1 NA CSSSQGSEEKLFF TGCAGCTCCTCACAGGGGTCGGAAGAAAAACTGTTTTTT
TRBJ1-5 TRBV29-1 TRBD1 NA CSAGTGGSGGNQPQHF TGCAGCGCGGGGACAGGGGGCTCGGGGGGCAATCAGCCCCAGCATTTT
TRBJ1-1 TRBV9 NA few CASSANQGLTEAFF TGTGCCAGCAGCGCCAATCAGGGTCTTACTGAAGCTTTCTTT
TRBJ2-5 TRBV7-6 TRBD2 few CASSSLAGQQETQYF TGTGCCAGCAGCTCCCTAGCGGGGCAACAAGAGACCCAGTACTTC
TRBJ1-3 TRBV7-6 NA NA CASSPRERKRSGNTIYF TGTGCCAGCAGCCCTAGGGAGCGCAAACGCTCTGGAAACACCATATATTTT
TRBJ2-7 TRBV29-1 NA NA CSVEEIGGGQDEQYF TGCAGCGTTGAAGAAATCGGAGGGGGCCAGGACGAGCAGTACTTC
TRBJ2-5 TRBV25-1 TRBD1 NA CASSEGQGRETQYF TGTGCCAGCAGTGAGGGACAGGGCCGGGAGACCCAGTACTTC
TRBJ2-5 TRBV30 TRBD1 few CAWKGGGETQYF TGTGCCTGGAAAGGGGGCGGGGAGACCCAGTACTTC
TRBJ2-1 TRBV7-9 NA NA CASSLLGSGRFF TGTGCCAGCAGCTTATTGGGGTCCGGTCGGTTCTTC
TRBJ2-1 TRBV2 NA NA CASSSPGTDYNEQFF TGTGCCAGCAGCTCACCCGGGACCGATTACAATGAGCAGTTCTTC
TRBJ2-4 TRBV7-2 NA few CASSKTHLGIQYF TGTGCCAGCAGCAAGACACATCTGGGGATTCAGTACTTC
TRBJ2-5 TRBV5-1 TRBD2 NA CASSSGTSRETQYF TGCGCCAGCAGCTCCGGGACTAGCCGAGAGACCCAGTACTTC
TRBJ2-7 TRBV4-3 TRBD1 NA CASSQSDREPPYEQYF TGCGCCAGCAGCCAATCGGACAGGGAACCCCCCTACGAGCAGTACTTC
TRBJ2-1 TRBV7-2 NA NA CASSLQFPTLFF TGTGCCAGCAGCCTCCAGTTCCCGACTCTGTTCTTC